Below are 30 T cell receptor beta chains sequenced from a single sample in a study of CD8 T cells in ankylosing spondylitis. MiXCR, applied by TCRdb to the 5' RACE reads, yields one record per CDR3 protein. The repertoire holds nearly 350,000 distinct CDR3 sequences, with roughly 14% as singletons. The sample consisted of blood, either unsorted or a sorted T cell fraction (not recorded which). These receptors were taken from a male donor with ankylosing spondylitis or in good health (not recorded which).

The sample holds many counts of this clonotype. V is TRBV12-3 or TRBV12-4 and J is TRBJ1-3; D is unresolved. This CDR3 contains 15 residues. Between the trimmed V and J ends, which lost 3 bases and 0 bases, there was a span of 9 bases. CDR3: CASSLRVISGNTIYF. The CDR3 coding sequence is TGTGCCAGCAGTTTGAGGGTCATCTCTGGAAACACCATATATTTT.

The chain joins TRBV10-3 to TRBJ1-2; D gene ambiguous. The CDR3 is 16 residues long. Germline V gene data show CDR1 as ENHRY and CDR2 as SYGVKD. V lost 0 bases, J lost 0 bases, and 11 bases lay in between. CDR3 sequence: CAISESRAQANYGYTF. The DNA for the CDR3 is TGTGCCATCAGTGAGTCGAGAGCTCAAGCTAACTATGGCTACACCTTC.

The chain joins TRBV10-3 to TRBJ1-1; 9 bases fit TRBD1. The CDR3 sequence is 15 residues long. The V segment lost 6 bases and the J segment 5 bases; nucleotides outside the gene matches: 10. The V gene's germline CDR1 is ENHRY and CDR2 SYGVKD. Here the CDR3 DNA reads TGTGCCATCAGGGGAGTGACAGGGGGAAGTACTGAAGCTTTCTTT. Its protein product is CAIRGVTGGSTEAFF.

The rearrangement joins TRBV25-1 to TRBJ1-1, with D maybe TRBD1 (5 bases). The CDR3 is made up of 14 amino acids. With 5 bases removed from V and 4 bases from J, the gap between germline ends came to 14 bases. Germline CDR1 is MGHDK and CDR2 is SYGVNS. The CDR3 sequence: CASSTPRGGTEAFF. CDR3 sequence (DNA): TGTGCCAGCAGTACCCCCCGGGGCGGCACTGAAGCTTTCTTT.

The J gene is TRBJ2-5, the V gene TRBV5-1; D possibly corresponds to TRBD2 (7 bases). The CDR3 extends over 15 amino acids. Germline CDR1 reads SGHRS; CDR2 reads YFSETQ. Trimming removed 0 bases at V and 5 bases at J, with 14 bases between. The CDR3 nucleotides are TGCGCCAGCAGCTTGGAAGGGCGGGGGCCCGAGACCCAGTACTTC. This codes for CASSLEGRGPETQYF.

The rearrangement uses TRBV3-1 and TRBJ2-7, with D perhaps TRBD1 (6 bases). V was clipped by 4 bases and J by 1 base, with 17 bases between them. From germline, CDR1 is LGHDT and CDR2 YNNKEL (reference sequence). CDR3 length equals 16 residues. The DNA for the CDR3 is TGTGCCAGCAGCCCGAGGACGGGCCAGGGGTCCTACGAGCAGTACTTC. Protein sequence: CASSPRTGQGSYEQYF.

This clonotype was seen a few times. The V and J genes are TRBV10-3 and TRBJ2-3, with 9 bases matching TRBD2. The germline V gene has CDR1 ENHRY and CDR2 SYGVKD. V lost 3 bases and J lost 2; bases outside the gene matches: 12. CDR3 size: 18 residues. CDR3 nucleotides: TGTGCCATCAGTGATCCTCCCTCGCGGGGGGGGTCCACAGATACGCAGTATTTT. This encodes CAISDPPSRGGSTDTQYF.

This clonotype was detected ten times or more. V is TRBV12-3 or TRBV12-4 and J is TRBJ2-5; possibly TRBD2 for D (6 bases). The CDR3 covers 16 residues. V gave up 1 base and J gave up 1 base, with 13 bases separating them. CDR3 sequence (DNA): TGTGCCAGCAGTTTAGGGGACTCAAGGGCCCAAGAGACCCAGTACTTC. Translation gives CASSLGDSRAQETQYF.

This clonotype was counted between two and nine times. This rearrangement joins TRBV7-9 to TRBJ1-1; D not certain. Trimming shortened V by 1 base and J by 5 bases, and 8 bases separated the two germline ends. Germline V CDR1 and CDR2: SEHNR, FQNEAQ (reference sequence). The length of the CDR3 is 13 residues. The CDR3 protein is CASSLEMGTEAFF. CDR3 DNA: TGTGCCAGCAGCTTAGAGATGGGGACTGAAGCTTTCTTT.

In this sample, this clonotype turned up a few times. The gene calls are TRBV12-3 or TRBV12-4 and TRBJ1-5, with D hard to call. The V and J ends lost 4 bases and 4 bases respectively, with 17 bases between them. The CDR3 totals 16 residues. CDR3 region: CASSSRTGGGNQPQHF. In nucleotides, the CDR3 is TGTGCCAGCAGTTCGCGGACGGGTGGCGGTAATCAGCCCCAGCATTTT.

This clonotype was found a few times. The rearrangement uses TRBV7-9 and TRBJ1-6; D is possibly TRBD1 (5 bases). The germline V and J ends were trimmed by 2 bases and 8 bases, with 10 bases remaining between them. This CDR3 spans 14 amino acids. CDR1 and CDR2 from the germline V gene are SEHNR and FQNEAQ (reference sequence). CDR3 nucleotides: TGTGCCAGCAGCTTAAGCAGGGCGGATTCACCCCTCCACTTT. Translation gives CASSLSRADSPLHF.

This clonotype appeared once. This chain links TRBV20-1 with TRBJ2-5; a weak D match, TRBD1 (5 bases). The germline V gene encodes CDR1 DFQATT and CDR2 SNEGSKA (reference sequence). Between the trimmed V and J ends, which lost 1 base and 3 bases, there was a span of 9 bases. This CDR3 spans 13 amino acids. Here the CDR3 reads CSARGPREETQYF. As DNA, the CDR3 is TGCAGTGCTAGAGGGCCCAGGGAAGAGACCCAGTACTTC.

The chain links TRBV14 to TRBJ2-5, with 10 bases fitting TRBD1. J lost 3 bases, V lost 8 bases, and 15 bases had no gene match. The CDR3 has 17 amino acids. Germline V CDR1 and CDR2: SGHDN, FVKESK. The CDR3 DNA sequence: TGTGCCAGCCGCCTCCCACGGGACAGGGGTGGGGAAGAGACCCAGTACTTC. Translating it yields CASRLPRDRGGEETQYF.

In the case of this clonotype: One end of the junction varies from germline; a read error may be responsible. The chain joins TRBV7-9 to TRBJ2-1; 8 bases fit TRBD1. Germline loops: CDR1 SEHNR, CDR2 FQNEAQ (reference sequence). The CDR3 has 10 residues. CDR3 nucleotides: TGTGCCAGCAGCTTAGTGGACAGGGCCTTC. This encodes CASSLVDRAF. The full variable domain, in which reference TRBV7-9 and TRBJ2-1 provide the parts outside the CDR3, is DTGVSQNPRHKITKRGQNVTFRCDPISEHNRLYWYRQTLGQGPEFLTYFQNEAQLEKSRLLSDRFSAERPKGSFSTLEIQRTEQGDSAMYLCASSLVDRAFGPGTRLTVL.

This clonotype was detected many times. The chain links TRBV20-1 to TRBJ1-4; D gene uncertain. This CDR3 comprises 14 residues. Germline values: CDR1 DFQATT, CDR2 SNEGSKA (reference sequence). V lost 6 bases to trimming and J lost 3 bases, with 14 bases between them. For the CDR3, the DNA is TGCAGTGCCCCCCGGCCTCCGGCTAATGAAAAACTGTTTTTT. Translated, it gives CSAPRPPANEKLFF.

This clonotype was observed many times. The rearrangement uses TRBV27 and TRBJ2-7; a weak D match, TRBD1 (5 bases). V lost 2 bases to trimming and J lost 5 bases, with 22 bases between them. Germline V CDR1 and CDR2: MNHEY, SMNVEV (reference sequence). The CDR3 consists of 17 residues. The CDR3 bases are TGTGCCAGCAGTTTAAATCCCAGGGTTGTTAGATCCAACGAGCAGTACTTC. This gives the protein CASSLNPRVVRSNEQYF.

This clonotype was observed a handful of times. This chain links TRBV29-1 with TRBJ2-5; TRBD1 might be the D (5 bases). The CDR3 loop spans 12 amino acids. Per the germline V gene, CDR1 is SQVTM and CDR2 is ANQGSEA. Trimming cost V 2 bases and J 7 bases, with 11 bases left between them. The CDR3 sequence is CSVERGPGTQYF. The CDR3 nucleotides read TGCAGCGTTGAAAGGGGCCCGGGGACCCAGTACTTC.

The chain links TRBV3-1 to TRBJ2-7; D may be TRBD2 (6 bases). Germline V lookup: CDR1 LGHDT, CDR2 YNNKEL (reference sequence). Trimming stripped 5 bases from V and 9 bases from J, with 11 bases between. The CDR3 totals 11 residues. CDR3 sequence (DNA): TGTGCCAGCAGCGGGACTCGTAGGCAGTACTTC. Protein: CASSGTRRQYF.

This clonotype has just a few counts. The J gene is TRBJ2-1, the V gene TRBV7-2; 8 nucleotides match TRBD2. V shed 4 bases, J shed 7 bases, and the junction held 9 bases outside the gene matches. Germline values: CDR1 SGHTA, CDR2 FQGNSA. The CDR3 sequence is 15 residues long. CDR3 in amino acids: CASSSSGLGWNEQFF. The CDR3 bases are TGTGCCAGCAGCTCCTCGGGACTAGGATGGAATGAGCAGTTCTTC.

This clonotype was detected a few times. The DNA of the CDR3 is TGTGCCAGCAGCCCCGGTTTGACAGGGCTGACAGATACGCAGTATTTT. Its protein is CASSPGLTGLTDTQYF. The chain has TRBV11-1 and TRBJ2-3; 7 positions match TRBD1. Germline V gives CDR1 SGHAT, CDR2 FQDESV (reference sequence). The CDR3 runs 16 residues. After removal of 5 bases from V and 3 bases from J, the junction contained 11 bases not matched to a gene.

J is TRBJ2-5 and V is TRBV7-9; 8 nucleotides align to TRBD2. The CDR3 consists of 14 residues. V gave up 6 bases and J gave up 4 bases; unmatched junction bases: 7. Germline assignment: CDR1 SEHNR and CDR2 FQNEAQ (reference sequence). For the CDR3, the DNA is TGTGCCAGCAGACCTGCGGGGGGATCAGAGACCCAGTACTTC. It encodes CASRPAGGSETQYF.

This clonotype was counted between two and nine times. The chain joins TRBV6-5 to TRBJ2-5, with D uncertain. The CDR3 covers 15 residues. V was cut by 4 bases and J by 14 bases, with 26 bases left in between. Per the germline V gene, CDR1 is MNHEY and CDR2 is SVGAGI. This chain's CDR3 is CASSSYTTPHPVPYF. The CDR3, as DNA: TGTGCCAGCAGTTCGTACACCACCCCTCACCCGGTCCCTTACTTC.

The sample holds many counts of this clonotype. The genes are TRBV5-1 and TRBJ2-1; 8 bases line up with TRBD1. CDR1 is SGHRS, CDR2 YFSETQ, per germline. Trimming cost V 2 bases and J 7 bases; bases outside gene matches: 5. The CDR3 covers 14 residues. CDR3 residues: CASSFGTGWNEQFF. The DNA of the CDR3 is TGCGCCAGCAGCTTCGGGACAGGCTGGAATGAGCAGTTCTTC.

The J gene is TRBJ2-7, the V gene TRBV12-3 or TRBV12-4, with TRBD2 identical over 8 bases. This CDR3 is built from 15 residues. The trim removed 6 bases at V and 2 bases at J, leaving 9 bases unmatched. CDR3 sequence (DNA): TGTGCCAGCAGCCCTCGGAGCGGGAGAACCTACGAGCAGTACTTC. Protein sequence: CASSPRSGRTYEQYF.

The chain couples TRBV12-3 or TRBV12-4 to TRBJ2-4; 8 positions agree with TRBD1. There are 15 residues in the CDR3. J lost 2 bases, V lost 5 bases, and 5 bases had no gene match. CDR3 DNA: TGTGCCAGCAGTGAGGGACAGGCGTCCAAAAACATTCAGTACTTC. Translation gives CASSEGQASKNIQYF.

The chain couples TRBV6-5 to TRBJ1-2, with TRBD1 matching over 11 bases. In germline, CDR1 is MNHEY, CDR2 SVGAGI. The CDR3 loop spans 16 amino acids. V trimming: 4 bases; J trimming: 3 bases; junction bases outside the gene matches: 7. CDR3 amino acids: CASSSSGTGGYYGYTF. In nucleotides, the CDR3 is TGTGCCAGCAGTTCCTCCGGGACAGGGGGATACTATGGCTACACCTTC.

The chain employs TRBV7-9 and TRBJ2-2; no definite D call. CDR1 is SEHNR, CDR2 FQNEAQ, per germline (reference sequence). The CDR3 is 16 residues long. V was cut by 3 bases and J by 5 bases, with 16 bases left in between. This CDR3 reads CASSFLDPGSTGELFF. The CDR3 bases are TGTGCCAGCAGCTTTTTGGACCCAGGATCGACCGGGGAGCTGTTTTTT.

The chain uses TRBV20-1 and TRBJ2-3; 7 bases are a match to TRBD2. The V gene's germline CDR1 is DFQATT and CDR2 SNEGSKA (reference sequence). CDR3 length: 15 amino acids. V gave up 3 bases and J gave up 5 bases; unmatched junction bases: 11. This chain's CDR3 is CSASLGRVLLDTQYF. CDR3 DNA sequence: TGCAGTGCTAGCCTGGGGAGGGTGTTGCTAGATACGCAGTATTTT.

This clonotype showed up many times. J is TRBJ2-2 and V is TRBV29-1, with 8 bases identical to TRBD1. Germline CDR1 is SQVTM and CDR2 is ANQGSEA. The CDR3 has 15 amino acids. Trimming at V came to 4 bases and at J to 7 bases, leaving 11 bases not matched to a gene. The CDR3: CSVGLIQGAVGELFF. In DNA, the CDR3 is TGCAGCGTTGGTCTTATTCAGGGGGCGGTCGGGGAGCTGTTTTTT.

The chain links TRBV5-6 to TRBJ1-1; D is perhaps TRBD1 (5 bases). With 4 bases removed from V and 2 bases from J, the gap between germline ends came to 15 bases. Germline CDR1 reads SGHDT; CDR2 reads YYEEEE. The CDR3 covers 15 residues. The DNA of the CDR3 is TGTGCCAGCAGCCCTTCACTAGGGGCAAACACTGAAGCTTTCTTT. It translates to CASSPSLGANTEAFF.